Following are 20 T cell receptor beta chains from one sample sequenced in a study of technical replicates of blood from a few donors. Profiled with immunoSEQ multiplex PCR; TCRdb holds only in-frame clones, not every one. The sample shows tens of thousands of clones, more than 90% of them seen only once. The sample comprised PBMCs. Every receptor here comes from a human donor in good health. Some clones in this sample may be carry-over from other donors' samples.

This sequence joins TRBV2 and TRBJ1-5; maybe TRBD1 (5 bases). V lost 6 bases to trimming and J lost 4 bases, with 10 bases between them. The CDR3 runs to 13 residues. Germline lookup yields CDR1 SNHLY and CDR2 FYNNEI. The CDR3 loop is CASSPDRNQPQHF. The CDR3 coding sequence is TGTGCCAGCAGCCCCGACAGAAATCAGCCCCAGCATTTT.

CDR3 residues: CASSWRVDQYF. CDR3 bases: TGTGCCAGCAGCTGGCGGGTAGACCAGTACTTC. This chain links TRBV5-6 with TRBJ2-5; tentative D call: TRBD2 (5 bases). V lost 3 bases, J lost 10 bases, and 10 bases lay in between. Germline-derived CDR1 and CDR2 are SGHDT and YYEEEE. This CDR3 has 11 amino acids.

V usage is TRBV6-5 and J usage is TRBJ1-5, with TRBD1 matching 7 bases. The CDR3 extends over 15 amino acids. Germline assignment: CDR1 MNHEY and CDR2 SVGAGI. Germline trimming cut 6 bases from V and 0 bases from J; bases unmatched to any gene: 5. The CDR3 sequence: CASRGQPDSNQPQHF. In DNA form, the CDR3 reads TGTGCCAGCAGGGGACAGCCCGATAGCAATCAGCCCCAGCATTTT.

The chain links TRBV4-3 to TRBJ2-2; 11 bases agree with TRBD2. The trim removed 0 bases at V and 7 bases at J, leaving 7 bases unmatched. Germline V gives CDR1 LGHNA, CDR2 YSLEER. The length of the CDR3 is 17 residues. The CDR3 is CASSQELAGVKGGELFF. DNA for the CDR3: TGCGCCAGCAGCCAAGAACTAGCGGGGGTGAAAGGCGGGGAGCTGTTTTTT.

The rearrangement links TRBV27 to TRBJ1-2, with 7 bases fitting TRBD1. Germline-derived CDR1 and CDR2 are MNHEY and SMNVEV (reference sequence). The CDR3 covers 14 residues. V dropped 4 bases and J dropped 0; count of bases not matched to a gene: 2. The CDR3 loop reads CASSSDRTNYGYTF. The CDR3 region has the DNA TGTGCCAGCAGTTCGGACAGGACTAACTATGGCTACACCTTC.

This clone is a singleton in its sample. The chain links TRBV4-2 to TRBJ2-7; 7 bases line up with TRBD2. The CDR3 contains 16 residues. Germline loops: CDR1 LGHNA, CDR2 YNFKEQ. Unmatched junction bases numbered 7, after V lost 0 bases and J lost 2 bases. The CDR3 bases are TGTGCCAGCAGCCAAGACGGCGCTAGCGGAGCCTACGAGCAGTACTTC. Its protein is CASSQDGASGAYEQYF.

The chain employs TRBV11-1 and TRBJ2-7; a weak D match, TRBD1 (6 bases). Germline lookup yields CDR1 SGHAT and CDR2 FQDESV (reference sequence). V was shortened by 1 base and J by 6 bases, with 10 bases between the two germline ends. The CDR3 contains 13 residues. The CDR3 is CASSLVGTLEQYF. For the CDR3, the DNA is TGTGCCAGCAGCTTAGTGGGGACACTCGAGCAGTACTTC.

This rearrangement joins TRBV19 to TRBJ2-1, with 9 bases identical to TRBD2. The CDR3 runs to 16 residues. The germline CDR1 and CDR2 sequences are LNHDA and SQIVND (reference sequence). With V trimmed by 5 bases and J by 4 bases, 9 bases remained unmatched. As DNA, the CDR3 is TGTGCCAGTAGTCCCGGTGGTAGCGGGGGTTACAATGAGCAGTTCTTC. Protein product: CASSPGGSGGYNEQFF.

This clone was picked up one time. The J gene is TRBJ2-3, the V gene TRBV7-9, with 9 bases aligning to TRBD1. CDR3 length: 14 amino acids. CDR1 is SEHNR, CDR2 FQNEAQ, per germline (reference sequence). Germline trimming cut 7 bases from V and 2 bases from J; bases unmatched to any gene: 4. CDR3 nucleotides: TGTGCCAGCACCGGGACAGGGACCACAGATACGCAGTATTTT. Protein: CASTGTGTTDTQYF.

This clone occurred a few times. The CDR3 spells CASSQLTSSGSANEQFF. The CDR3 DNA is TGTGCCAGTAGCCAATTAACCTCTAGCGGGAGTGCCAATGAGCAGTTCTTC. This chain joins TRBV19 and TRBJ2-1, with TRBD2 identical over 10 bases. The length of the CDR3 is 17 residues. Trimming removed 6 bases from V and 6 bases from J; junction bases left unmatched: 14. Germline loops: CDR1 LNHDA, CDR2 SQIVND (reference sequence).

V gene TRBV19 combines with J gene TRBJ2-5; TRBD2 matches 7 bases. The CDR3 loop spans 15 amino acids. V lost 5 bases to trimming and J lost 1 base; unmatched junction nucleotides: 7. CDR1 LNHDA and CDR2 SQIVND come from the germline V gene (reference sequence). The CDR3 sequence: CASSYGRSGQETQYF. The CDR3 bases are TGTGCCAGTAGTTACGGGAGGAGTGGCCAAGAGACCCAGTACTTC.

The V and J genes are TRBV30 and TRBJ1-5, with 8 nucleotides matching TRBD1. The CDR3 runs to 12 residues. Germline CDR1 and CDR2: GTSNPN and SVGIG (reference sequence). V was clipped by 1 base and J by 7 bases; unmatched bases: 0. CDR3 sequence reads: CAWSDRGQPQHF. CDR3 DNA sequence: TGTGCCTGGAGTGACAGGGGGCAGCCCCAGCATTTT.

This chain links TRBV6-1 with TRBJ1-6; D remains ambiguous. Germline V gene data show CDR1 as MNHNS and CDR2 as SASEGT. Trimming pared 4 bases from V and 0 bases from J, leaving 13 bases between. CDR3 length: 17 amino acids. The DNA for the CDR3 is TGTGCCAGCAGTGGCGTCTCTAGGAGCTCCTATAATTCACCCCTCCACTTT. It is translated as CASSGVSRSSYNSPLHF.

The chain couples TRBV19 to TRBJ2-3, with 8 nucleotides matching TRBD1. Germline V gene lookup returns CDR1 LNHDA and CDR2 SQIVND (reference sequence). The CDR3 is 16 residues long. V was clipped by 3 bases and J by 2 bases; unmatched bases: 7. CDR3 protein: CASSIGPGGYTDTQYF. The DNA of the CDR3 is TGTGCCAGTAGTATCGGGCCAGGGGGCTACACAGATACGCAGTATTTT.

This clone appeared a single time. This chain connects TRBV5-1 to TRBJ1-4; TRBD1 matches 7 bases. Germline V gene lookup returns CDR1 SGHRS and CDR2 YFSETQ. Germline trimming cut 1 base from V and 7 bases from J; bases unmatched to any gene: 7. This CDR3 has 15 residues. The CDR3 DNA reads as TGCGCCAGCAGCTTGACAGGGGAACGGTCTGAAAAACTGTTTTTT. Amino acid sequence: CASSLTGERSEKLFF.

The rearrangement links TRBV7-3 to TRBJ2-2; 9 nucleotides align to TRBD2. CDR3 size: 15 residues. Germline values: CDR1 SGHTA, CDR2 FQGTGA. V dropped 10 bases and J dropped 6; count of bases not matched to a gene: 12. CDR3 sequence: CATSRLAGTSGELFF. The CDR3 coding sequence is TGTGCCACCTCCCGGCTAGCGGGGACCTCCGGGGAGCTGTTTTTT.

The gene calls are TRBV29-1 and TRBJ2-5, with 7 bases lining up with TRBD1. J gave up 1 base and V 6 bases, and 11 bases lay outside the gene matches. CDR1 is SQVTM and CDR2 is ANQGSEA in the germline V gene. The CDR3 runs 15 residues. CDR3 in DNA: TGCAGCGTCGATTCCCAGGGGGACCCCCAAGAGACCCAGTACTTC. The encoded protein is CSVDSQGDPQETQYF.

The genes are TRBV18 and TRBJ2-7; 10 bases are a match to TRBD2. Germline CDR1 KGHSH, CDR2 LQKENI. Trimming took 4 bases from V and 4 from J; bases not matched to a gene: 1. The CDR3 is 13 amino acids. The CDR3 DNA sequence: TGTGCCAGCTCACGGACTAGCGGTTACGAGCAGTACTTC. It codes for CASSRTSGYEQYF.

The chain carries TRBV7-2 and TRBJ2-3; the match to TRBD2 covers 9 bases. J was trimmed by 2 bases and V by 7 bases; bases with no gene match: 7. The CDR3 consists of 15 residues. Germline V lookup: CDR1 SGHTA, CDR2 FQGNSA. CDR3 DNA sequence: TGTGCCAGCACCCTTCTAGCGGGACCCACAGATACGCAGTATTTT. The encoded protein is CASTLLAGPTDTQYF.

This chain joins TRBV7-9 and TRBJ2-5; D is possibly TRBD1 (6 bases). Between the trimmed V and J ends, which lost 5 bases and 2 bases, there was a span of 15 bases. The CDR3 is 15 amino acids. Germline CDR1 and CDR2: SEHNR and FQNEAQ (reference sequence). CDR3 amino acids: CASSPRQELQETQYF. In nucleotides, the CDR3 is TGTGCCAGCAGCCCTAGACAGGAACTTCAAGAGACCCAGTACTTC.